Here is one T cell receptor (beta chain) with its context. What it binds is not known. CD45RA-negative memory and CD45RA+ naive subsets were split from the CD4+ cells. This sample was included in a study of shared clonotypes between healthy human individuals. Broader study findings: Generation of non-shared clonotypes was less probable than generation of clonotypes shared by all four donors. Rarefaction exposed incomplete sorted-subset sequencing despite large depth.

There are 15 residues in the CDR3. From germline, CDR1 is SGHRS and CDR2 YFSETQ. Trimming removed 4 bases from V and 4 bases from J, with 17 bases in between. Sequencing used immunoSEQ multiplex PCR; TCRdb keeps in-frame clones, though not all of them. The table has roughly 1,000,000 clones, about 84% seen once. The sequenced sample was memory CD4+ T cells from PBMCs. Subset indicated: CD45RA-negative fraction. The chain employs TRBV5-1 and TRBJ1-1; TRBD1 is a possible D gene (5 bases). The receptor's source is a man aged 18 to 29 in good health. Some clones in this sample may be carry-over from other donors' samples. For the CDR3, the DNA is TGCGCCAGCAGCAAACCCGGGGGAACGGGCACTGAAGCTTTCTTT. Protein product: CASSKPGGTGTEAFF.